This T cell receptor beta chain emerged from a study of regulatory T cells in long-lasting Graves disease. Study overall: Over 5 years of antithyroid drugs plus positive TSH receptor antibodies defined persistent Graves' disease. Overall study results and limits: Among samples with persistent disease, TRBV28, TRBJ1-2 and TRBJ2-5 were favored. Tissue studied was limited to peripheral blood, excluding thyroid tissue. Persistent Graves' patients showed reduced TCR diversity versus newly diagnosed patients.

This clonotype was observed at least ten times. Its antigen remains unknown. The time point here: persistent/refractory GD, antithyroid drugs over 5 years with positive TRAb. Generation of the TCR library employed RNA extracted from PBMCs. According to the study, TCR beta libraries were built with iRepertoire HTBI primers and CDR3-region Arm-PCR. TCRdb redid the calling of the multiplex PCR reads with MiXCR, one entry per CDR3 protein. The sample shows around 500,000 distinct CDR3 sequences, less than 25% of them seen only once. There are 17 residues in the CDR3. The germline V gene encodes CDR1 MDHEN and CDR2 SYDVKM. Trimming stripped 0 bases from V and 0 bases from J, with 11 bases between.

Sequenced material: peripheral blood mononuclear cells (PBMCs), taken when the disease was refractory, from a patient treated with antithyroid drugs. The receptor was derived from a female donor with Graves disease. V and J are TRBV28 and TRBJ1-4; no clear D. The CDR3 is CASSLWADISTNEKLFF. The CDR3 DNA follows: TGTGCCAGCAGTTTATGGGCGGATATCTCAACTAATGAAAAACTGTTTTTT.